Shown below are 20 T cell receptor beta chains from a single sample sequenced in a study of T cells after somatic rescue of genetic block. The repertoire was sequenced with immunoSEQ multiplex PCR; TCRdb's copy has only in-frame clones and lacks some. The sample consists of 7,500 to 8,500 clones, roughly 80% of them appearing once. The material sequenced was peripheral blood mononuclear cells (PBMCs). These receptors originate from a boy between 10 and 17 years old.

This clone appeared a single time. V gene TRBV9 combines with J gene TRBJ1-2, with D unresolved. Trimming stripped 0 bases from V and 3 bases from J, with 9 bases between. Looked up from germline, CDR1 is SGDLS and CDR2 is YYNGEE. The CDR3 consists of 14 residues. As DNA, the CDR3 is TGTGCCAGCAGCGTAGCACTCAGAGACTATGGCTACACCTTC. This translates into CASSVALRDYGYTF.

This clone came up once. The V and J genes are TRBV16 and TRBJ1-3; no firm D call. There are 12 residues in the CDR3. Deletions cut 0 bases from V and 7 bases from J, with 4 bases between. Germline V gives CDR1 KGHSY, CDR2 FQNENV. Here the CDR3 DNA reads TGTGCCAGCAGCCAATCTATTAACACCATATATTTT. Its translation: CASSQSINTIYF.

The CDR3 loop is CASSQEDRGNTIYF. The CDR3 DNA is TGCGCCAGCAGCCAAGAGGACAGGGGAAACACCATATATTTT. The gene calls are TRBV4-3 and TRBJ1-3; TRBD1 matches at 7 bases. Germline V gene sequence: CDR1 LGHNA, CDR2 YSLEER. CDR3 length equals 14 residues. Trimming at V came to 0 bases and at J to 4 bases, leaving 0 bases not matched to a gene.

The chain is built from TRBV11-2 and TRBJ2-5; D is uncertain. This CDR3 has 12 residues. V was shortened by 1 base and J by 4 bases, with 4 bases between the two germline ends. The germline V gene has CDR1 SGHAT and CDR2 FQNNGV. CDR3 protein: CASSLVRETQYF. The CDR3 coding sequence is TGTGCCAGCAGCTTAGTGCGAGAGACCCAGTACTTC.

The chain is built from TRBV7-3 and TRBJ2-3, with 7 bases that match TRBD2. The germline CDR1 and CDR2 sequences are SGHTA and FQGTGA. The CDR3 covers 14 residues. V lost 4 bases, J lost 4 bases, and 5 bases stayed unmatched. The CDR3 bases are TGTGCCAGCAGCTCCGGGGGGTCCTCAGATACGCAGTATTTT. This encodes CASSSGGSSDTQYF.

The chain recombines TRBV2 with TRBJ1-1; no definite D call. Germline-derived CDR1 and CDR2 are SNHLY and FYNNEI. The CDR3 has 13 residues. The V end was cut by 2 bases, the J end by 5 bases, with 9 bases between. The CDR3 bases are TGTGCCAGCAGTGAAATTTTAGGGACTGAAGCTTTCTTT. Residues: CASSEILGTEAFF.

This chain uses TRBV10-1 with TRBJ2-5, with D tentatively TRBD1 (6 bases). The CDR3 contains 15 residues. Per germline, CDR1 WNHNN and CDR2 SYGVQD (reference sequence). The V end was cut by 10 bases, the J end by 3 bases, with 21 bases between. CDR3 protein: CAKTVQGPAKETQYF. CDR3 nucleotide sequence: TGCGCCAAGACGGTTCAGGGGCCCGCGAAAGAGACCCAGTACTTC.

The CDR3 region has the DNA TGTGCCAGCAGCCCAGGACAGGGAACCCTTAATGAAAAACTGTTTTTT. It encodes CASSPGQGTLNEKLFF. The chain is built from TRBV7-9 and TRBJ1-4; 8 positions match TRBD1. Germline V CDR1 and CDR2: SEHNR, FQNEAQ (reference sequence). CDR3 length equals 16 residues. Germline trimming cut 5 bases from V and 4 bases from J; bases unmatched to any gene: 9.

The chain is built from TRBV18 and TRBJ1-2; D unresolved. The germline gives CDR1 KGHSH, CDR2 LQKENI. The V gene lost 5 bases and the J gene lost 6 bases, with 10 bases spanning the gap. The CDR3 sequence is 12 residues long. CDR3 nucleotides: TGTGCCAGCTCAGATGACATACATGGCTACACCTTC. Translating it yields CASSDDIHGYTF.

CDR3 bases: TGTGCCAGCAGCTGGGGGGTAGATACGCAGTATTTT. Residues: CASSWGVDTQYF. The chain uses TRBV5-5 and TRBJ2-3; tentative D call: TRBD2 (6 bases). V was trimmed by 3 bases and J by 5 bases, leaving 7 bases between them. The CDR3 contains 12 residues. CDR1 is SGHKS, CDR2 YYEKEE, per germline (reference sequence).

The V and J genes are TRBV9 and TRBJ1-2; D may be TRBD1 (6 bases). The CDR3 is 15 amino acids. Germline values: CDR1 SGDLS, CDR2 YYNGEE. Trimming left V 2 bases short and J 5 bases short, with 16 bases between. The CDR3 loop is CASSVAGTLVYGYTF. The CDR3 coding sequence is TGTGCCAGCAGCGTTGCGGGGACATTAGTTTATGGCTACACCTTC.

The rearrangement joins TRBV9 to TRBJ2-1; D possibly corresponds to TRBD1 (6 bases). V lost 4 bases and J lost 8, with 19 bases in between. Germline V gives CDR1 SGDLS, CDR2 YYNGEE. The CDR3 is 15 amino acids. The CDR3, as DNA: TGTGCCAGCAGCCTCCTTTGGGGGCCACTCGATGAGCAGTTCTTC. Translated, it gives CASSLLWGPLDEQFF.

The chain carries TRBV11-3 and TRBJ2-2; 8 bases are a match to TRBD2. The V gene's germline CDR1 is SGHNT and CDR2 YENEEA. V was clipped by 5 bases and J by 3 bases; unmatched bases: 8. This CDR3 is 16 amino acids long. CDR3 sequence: CASSPTSATYTGELFF. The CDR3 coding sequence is TGTGCCAGCAGCCCGACTAGCGCTACCTACACCGGGGAGCTGTTTTTT.

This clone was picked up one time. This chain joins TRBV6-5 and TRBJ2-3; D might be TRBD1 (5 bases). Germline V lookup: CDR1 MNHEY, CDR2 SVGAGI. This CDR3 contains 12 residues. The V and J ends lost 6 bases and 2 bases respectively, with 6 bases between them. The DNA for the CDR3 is TGTGCCAGCAGGGACAACACAGATACGCAGTATTTT. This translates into CASRDNTDTQYF.

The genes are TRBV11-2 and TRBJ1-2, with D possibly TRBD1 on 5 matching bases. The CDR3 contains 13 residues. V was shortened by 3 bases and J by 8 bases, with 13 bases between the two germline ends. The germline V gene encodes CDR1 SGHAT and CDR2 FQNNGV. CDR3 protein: CASSFSGGYGYTF. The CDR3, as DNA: TGTGCCAGCAGCTTTTCCGGGGGTTACGGCTACACCTTC.

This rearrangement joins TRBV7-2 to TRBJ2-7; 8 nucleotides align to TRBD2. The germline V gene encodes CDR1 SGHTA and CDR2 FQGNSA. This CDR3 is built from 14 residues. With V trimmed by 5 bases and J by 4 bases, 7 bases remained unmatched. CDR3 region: CASSVREAPYEQYF. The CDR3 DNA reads TGTGCCAGCAGCGTGCGGGAGGCACCTTACGAGCAGTACTTC.

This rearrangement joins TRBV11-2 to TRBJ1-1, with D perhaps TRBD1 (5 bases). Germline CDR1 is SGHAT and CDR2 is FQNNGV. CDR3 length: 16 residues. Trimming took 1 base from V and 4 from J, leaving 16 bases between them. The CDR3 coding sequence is TGTGCCAGCAGCTTAGGGATGGGAGGGGAGGGCACTGAAGCTTTCTTT. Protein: CASSLGMGGEGTEAFF.

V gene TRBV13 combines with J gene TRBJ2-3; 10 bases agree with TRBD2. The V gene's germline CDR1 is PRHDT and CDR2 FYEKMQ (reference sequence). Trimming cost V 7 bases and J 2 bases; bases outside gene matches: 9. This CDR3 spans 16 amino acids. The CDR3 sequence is CASTLAGALDTDTQYF. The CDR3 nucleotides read TGTGCCAGCACTCTAGCGGGGGCACTGGACACAGATACGCAGTATTTT.

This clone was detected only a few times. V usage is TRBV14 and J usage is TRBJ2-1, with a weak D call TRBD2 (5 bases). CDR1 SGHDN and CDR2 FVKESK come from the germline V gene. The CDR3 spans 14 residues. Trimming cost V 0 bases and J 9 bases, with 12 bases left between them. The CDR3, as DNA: TGTGCCAGCAGCCAAGATTGGCGGGTCGGTGAGCAGTTCTTC. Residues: CASSQDWRVGEQFF.

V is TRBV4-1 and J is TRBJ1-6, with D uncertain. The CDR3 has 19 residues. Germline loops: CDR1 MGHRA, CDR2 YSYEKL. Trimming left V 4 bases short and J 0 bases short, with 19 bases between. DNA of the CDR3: TGCGCCAGCAGCCCCACAAGGCAAGGCTCGAGCTCCTATAATTCACCCCTCCACTTT. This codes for CASSPTRQGSSSYNSPLHF.